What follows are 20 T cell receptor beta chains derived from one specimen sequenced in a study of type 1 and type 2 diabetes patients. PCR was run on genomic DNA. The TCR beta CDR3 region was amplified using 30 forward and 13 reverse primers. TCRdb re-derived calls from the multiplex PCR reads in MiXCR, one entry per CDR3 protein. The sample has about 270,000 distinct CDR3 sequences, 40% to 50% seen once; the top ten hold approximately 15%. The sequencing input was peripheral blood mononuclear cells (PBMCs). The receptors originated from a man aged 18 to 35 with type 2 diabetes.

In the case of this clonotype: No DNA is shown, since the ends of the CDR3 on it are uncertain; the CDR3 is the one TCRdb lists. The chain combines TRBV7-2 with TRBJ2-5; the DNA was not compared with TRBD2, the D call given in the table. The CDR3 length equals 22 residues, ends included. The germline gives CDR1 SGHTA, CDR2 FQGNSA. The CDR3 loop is CASSLGPGEGNIQYFGAGTQYF.

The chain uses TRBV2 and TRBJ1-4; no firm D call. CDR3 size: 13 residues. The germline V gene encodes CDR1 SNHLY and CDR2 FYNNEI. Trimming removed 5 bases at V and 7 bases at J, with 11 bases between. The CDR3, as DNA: TGTGCCAGCAGTTTACAGACCCCTGAAAAACTGTTTTTT. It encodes CASSLQTPEKLFF. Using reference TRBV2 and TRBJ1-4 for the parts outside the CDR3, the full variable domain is EPEVTQTPSHQVTQMGQEVILRCVPISNHLYFYWYRQILGQKVEFLVSFYNNEISEKSEIFDDQFSVERPDGSNFTLKIRSTKLEDSAMYFCASSLQTPEKLFFGSGTQLSVL.

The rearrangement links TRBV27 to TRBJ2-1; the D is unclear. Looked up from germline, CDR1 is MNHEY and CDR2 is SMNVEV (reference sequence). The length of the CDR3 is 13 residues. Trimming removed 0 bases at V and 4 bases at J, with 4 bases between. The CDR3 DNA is TGTGCCAGCAGTTTATCACCATACAATGAGCAGTTCTTC. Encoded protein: CASSLSPYNEQFF.

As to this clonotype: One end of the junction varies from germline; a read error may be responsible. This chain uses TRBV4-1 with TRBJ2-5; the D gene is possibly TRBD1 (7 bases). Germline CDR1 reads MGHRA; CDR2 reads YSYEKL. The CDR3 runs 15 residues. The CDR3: CASSQSHAGGETQYF. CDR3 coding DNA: TGTGCCAGCAGCCAATCACACGCAGGGGGGGAGACCCAGTACTTC.

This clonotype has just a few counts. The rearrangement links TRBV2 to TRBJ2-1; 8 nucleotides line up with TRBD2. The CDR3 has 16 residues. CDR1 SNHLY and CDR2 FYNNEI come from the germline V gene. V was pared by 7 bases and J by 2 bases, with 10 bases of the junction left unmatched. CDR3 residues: CASMISGSGAYNEQFF. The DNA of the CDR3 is TGTGCCAGCATGATCAGCGGGAGTGGGGCCTACAATGAGCAGTTCTTC.

The CDR3 reads CASSNGQNEKLFF. The CDR3 bases are TGTGCCAGTAGTAACGGACAGAATGAAAAACTGTTTTTT. The chain combines TRBV19 with TRBJ1-4; a possible D gene is TRBD1 (6 bases). Germline V CDR1 and CDR2: LNHDA, SQIVND (reference sequence). CDR3 length: 13 residues. V was clipped by 4 bases and J by 5 bases, with 8 bases between them.

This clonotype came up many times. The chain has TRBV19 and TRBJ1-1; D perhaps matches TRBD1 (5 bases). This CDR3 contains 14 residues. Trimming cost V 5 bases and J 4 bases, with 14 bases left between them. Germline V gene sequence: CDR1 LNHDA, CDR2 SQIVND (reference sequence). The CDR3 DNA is TGTGCCAGTAGTGAAAGGGACGCAAGCACTGAAGCTTTCTTT. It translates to CASSERDASTEAFF.

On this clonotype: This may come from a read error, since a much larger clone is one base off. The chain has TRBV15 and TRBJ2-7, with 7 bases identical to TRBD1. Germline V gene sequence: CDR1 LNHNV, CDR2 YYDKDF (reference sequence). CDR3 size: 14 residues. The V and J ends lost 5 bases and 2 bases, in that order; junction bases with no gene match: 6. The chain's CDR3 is CATSGPGQTYEQYF. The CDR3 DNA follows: TGTGCCACCAGCGGTCCGGGACAGACCTACGAGCAGTACTTC.

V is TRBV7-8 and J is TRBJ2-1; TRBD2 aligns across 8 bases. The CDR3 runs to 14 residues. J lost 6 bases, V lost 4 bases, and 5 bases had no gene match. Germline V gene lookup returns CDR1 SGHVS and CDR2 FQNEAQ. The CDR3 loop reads CASSSVAGSNEQFF. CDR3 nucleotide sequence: TGTGCCAGCAGCTCGGTAGCGGGGTCCAATGAGCAGTTCTTC.

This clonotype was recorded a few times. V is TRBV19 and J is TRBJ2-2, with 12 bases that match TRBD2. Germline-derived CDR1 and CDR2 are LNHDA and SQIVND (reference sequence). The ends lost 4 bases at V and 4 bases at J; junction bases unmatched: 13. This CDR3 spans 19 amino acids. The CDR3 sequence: CASSTPRLAGGPSTGELFF. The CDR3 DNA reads TGTGCCAGTAGTACTCCCCGCCTAGCGGGAGGGCCTAGCACCGGGGAGCTGTTTTTT.

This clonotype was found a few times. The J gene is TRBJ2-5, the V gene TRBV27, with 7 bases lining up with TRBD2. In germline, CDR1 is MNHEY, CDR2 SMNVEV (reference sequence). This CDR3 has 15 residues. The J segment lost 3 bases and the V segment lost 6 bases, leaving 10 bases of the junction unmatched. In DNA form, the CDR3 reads TGTGCCAGCAGCCCAGGTGGGAGGGCCGAAGAGACCCAGTACTTC. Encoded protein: CASSPGGRAEETQYF.

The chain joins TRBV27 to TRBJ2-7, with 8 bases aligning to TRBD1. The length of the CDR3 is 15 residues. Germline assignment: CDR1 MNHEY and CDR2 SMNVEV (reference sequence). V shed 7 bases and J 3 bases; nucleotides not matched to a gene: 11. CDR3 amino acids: CASTLLRGPFYEQYF. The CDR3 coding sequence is TGTGCCAGCACCTTACTCAGGGGGCCTTTCTACGAGCAGTACTTC.

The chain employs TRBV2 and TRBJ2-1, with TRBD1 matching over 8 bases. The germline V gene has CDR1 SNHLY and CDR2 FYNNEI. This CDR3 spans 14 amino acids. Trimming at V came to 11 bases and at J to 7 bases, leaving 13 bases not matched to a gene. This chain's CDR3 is CAARGQVGRNEQFF. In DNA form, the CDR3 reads TGTGCCGCCAGGGGACAGGTGGGGAGAAATGAGCAGTTCTTC.

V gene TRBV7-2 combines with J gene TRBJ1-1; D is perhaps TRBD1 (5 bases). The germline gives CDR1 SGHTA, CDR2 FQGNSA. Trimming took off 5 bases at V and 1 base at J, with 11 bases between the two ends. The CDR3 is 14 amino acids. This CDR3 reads CASSRGGWNTEAFF. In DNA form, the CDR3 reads TGTGCCAGCAGCCGCGGGGGGTGGAACACTGAAGCTTTCTTT.

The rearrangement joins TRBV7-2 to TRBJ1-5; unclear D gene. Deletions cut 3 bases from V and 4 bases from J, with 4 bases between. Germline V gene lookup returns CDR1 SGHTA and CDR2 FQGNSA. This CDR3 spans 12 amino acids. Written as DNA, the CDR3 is TGTGCCAGCAGCTTGCTGAATCAGCCCCAGCATTTT. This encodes CASSLLNQPQHF.

This chain's CDR3 is CASTRTGGNTEAFF. CDR3 sequence (DNA): TGTGCCAGCACCAGGACAGGGGGTAACACTGAAGCTTTCTTT. The genes are TRBV2 and TRBJ1-1, with 10 bases fitting TRBD1. V trimming: 7 bases; J trimming: 2 bases; junction bases outside the gene matches: 4. The CDR3 length is 14 residues. Per the germline V gene, CDR1 is SNHLY and CDR2 is FYNNEI.

The CDR3, as DNA: TGCGCCAGCAGCCGTTCCGGGACTAGCGGACAAGATACGCAGTATTTT. Translating gives CASSRSGTSGQDTQYF. The chain couples TRBV5-1 to TRBJ2-3, with 11 bases matching TRBD2. The ends lost 4 bases at V and 5 bases at J; junction bases unmatched: 9. This CDR3 is 16 amino acids long. Germline CDR1 SGHRS, CDR2 YFSETQ.

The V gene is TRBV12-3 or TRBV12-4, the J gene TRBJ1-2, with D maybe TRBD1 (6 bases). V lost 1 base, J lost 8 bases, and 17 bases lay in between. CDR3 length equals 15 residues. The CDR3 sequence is CASSLVGTGARGYTF. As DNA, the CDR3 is TGTGCCAGCAGTTTAGTAGGGACGGGGGCAAGAGGCTACACCTTC.

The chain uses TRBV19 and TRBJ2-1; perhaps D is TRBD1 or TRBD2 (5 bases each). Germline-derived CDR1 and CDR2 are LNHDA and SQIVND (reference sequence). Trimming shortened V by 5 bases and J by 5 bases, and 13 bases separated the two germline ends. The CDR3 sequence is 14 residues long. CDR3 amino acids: CASSRGTGNNEQFF. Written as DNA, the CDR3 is TGTGCCAGTAGTCGTGGGACGGGGAACAATGAGCAGTTCTTC.

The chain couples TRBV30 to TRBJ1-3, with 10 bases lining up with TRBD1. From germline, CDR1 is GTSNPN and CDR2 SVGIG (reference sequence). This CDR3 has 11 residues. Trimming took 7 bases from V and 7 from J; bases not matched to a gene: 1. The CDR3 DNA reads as TGTGCCTTGGGACAGGGGAACACCATATATTTT. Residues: CALGQGNTIYF.